This entry is about one T cell receptor beta chain. UMI-tagged 5'RACE template switching yielded the TCR beta cDNA. One entry per CDR3 protein, without DNA, is what TCRdb gives after re-calling the 5' RACE reads. Its listing shows around 260,000 distinct CDR3 sequences. Germline V gene sequence: CDR1 SQVTM, CDR2 ANQGSEA. CDR3 length: 13 amino acids. This entry comes from a study of T cells expressing NK-cell markers. The chain joins TRBV29-1 to TRBJ2-5; lacking DNA, the TRBD2 call made by TCRdb goes unchecked. This TCR was recovered from a woman between 18 and 69 years old in good health. Sequenced input: blood T cells: a sorted CD56 or NKG2C T cell subset, CD4+ or CD8+ T cells, or bulk PBMC T cells (not recorded which). CDR3 loop: CSVGLAGEGTQYF. The variable domain in full, with the rest retrieved from reference TRBV29-1 and TRBJ2-5, is SAVISQKPSRDICQRGTSLTIQCQVDSQVTMMFWYRQQPGQSLTLIATANQGSEATYESGFVIDKFPISRPNLTFSTLTVSNMSPEDSSIYLCSVGLAGEGTQYFGPGTRLLVL.